This is a list of T cell receptor beta chains from one sample in a study of control samples from healthy donors and cancer patients. The method was immunoSEQ multiplex PCR; TCRdb's version includes in-frame clones alone and lacks a portion of them. The sample lists tens of thousands of clones; nearly 85% were seen once. Sequencing used blood. The receptor source for this set is a man in his fifties or sixties in good health. The CDR3 runs from the conserved cysteine through the conserved F or W. The order of the fields is V gene, D gene, clone size, J gene, CDR3 DNA, CDR3 protein. D genes are given only for firm matches. Size tells how often a clone was seen (once, few, many) or the class of an expanded clone, and some rows leave it out.

TRBV3-1/TRBV3-2,.,.,TRBJ1-5,TGTGCCAGCAGCCGAGACCCGGCGGATCAGCCCCAGCATTTT,CASSRDPADQPQHF
TRBV5-1,.,.,TRBJ2-5,TGCGCCAGCACCTTAAGATCCCCCGCAGTTCAAGAGACCCAGTACTTC,CASTLRSPAVQETQYF
TRBV11-2,.,few,TRBJ2-1,TGTGCCAGCAGGCTTTTCGTTACAGGGACCTACAATGAGCAGTTCTTC,CASRLFVTGTYNEQFF
TRBV7-2,.,.,TRBJ2-2,TGTGCCAGCAGCTTGAGGGGGGGCACCGGGGAGCTGTTTTTT,CASSLRGGTGELFF
TRBV7-9,.,.,TRBJ2-1,TGTGCCAGCAGCCCGGCCCTTTTGCGGGGCCAGTTCTTC,CASSPALLRGQFF
TRBV9,TRBD2,.,TRBJ2-5,TGTGCCAGCAGCGTAGAAGCTAGCGGGGCAGAGACCCAGTACTTC,CASSVEASGAETQYF
TRBV11-2,TRBD1,.,TRBJ1-2,TGTGCCAGCAGCTCTGCAGGGGGCGACTATGGCTACACCTTC,CASSSAGGDYGYTF
TRBV19,.,once,TRBJ2-3,TGTGCCAGTAAATACGGCCGTACTAGCACAGATACGCAGTATTTT,CASKYGRTSTDTQYF
TRBV6-6,.,.,TRBJ2-1,TGTGCCAGCAGTTCAGCCGGGACTCGGAATGAGCAGTTCTTC,CASSSAGTRNEQFF
TRBV18,TRBD1,.,TRBJ2-7,TGTGCCAGCTCACCGAGACAGGGAGCGGACGAGCAGTACTTC,CASSPRQGADEQYF
TRBV7-6,TRBD2,.,TRBJ2-7,TGTGCCAGCAGCTCCGGACTAGCGGGAGGGACCTACGAGCAGTACTTC,CASSSGLAGGTYEQYF
TRBV4-2,.,.,TRBJ2-1,TGTGCCAGCAGCCCCCAGGCCTCCTACAATGAGCAGTTCTTC,CASSPQASYNEQFF
TRBV19,.,.,TRBJ1-2,TGTGCCAGTAGTCCGAACAGAAACTATGGCTACACCTTC,CASSPNRNYGYTF
TRBV5-4,.,.,TRBJ1-3,TGTGCCAGCAGCTACGCCGGGCTCCAGGCTGGAAACACCATATATTTT,CASSYAGLQAGNTIYF
TRBV5-1,.,.,TRBJ2-7,TGCGCCAGCAGCTTTGCTGATAGCTCCTACGAGCAGTACTTC,CASSFADSSYEQYF
TRBV27,TRBD1,.,TRBJ1-1,TGTGCCAGCAGTAGCGGACAGGGGGGTAAGTTGAACACTGAAGCTTTCTTT,CASSSGQGGKLNTEAFF
TRBV5-1,TRBD1,.,TRBJ1-5,TGCGCCAGCAGCTTGGGGGGACAGGGCCAGCCCCAGCATTTT,CASSLGGQGQPQHF
TRBV27,.,.,TRBJ2-5,TGTGCCAGCAGTTCAGGTGAAGCCCAGTACTTC,CASSSGEAQYF
TRBV4-3,TRBD2,once,TRBJ2-1,TGCGCCAGCAGCACGCGGGGGTCCTACAATGAGCAGTTCTTC,CASSTRGSYNEQFF
TRBV29-1,TRBD1,.,TRBJ2-2,TGCAGCGTTGAAGATCGGGGGGACAGGGTGAACACCGGGGAGCTGTTTTTT,CSVEDRGDRVNTGELFF
TRBV27,.,.,TRBJ1-2,TGTGCCAGCAGTTTATATTCTGGCAGAAACTATGGCTACACCTTC,CASSLYSGRNYGYTF
TRBV11-3,TRBD2,.,TRBJ2-7,TGTGCCAGCAGCTTAGACCCTAGCGGGGTTTACGAGCAGTACTTC,CASSLDPSGVYEQYF
TRBV25-1,.,.,TRBJ2-7,TGTGCCAGCAGCTCAGGTACAGCCTACGAGCAGTACTTC,CASSSGTAYEQYF
TRBV4-3,.,.,TRBJ2-5,TGCGCCAGCAGCCAAGGGCGCGCGGATCAAGAGACCCAGTACTTC,CASSQGRADQETQYF
TRBV6-2/TRBV6-3,.,.,TRBJ1-4,TGTGCCAGCAGTTACCGGACAGTCGGTGAGGAAAAACTGTTTTTT,CASSYRTVGEEKLFF
TRBV7-9,TRBD1,.,TRBJ2-7,TGTGCCAGCAGCTTACGGACAGGGGCCGCGGGGGAGCAGTACTTC,CASSLRTGAAGEQYF
TRBV12-3/TRBV12-4,.,.,TRBJ1-3,TGTGCCAGCAGCTCAGGGTGGAACACCATATATTTT,CASSSGWNTIYF
TRBV13,TRBD1,.,TRBJ1-2,TGTGCCAGCAGCTTAGGACAGGGGGCTTGGTATGGCTACACCTTC,CASSLGQGAWYGYTF
TRBV19,.,.,TRBJ1-2,TGTGCCAGTAGCGATCAAGCAGGGATTAGCTATGGCTACACCTTC,CASSDQAGISYGYTF
TRBV24-1,TRBD2,.,TRBJ2-1,TGTGCCACCAGTGACCAGCGGGAGAGCAATGAGCAGTTCTTC,CATSDQRESNEQFF
TRBV14,.,many,TRBJ2-1,TGTGCCAGCAGCCAAGATATGGGGCTTTTAGGTGAGCAGTTCTTC,CASSQDMGLLGEQFF
TRBV7-6,.,.,TRBJ2-5,TGTGCCAGCAGCTTAGGGGGGCGGTCGGAGACCCAGTACTTC,CASSLGGRSETQYF
TRBV11-2,.,.,TRBJ1-1,TGTGCCAGCAGCTTAGGGGTTGGGGGCGTTGGTGAAGCTTTCTTT,CASSLGVGGVGEAFF
TRBV28,.,.,TRBJ1-2,TGTGCCAGCAGTTTATTCGGAGGAGGATCTGTGAGGGGGAGCGGCTACACCTTC,CASSLFGGGSVRGSGYTF
TRBV24-1,.,.,TRBJ2-1,TGTGCCACCAGTGACCCGCTAACAGTCAATGAGCAGTTCTTC,CATSDPLTVNEQFF
TRBV6-5,.,.,TRBJ2-2,TGTGCCAGCGACCCCCCGGCCGGGGAGCTGTTTTTT,CASDPPAGELFF
TRBV5-6,.,.,TRBJ1-2,TGTGCCAGCAGCTTAGCTCAGGGGTCGGAAACCTTC,CASSLAQGSETF